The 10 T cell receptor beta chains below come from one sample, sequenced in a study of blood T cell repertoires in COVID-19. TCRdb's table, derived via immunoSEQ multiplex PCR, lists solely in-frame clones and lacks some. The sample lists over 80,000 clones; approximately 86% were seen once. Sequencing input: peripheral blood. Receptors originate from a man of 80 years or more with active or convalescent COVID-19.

CDR3 region: CASSIGQNTDTQYF. The CDR3 nucleotides read TGCGCCAGCAGCATCGGACAGAACACAGATACGCAGTATTTT. V and J are TRBV5-1 and TRBJ2-3; D might be TRBD1 (6 bases). Germline V gene lookup returns CDR1 SGHRS and CDR2 YFSETQ. Trimming took 4 bases from V and 2 from J, leaving 11 bases between them. The CDR3 is 14 residues long.

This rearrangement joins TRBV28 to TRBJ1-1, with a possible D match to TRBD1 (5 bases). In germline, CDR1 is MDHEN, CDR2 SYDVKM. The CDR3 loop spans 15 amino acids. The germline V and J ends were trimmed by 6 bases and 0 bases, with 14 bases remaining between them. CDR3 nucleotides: TGTGCCAGCAGCCGCAAAGGGGCTATGAACACTGAAGCTTTCTTT. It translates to CASSRKGAMNTEAFF.

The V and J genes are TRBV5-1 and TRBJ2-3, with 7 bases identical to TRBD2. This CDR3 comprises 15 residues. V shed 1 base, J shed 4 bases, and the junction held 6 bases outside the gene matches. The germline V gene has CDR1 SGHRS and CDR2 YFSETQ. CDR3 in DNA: TGCGCCAGCAGCTTGATGGGCGGGAGTGCAGATACGCAGTATTTT. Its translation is CASSLMGGSADTQYF.

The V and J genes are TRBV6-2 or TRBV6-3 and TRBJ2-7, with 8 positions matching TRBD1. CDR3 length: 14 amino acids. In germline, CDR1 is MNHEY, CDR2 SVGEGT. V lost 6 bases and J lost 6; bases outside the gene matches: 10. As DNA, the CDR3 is TGTGCCAGCAGCAAAAGACAGGGGTCACGCGAGCAGTACTTC. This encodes CASSKRQGSREQYF.

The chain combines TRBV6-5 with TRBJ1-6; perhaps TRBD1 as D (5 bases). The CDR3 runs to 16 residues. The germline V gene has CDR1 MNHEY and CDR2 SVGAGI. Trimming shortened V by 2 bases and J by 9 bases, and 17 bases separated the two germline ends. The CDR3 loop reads CASSYTWGGKFSPLHF. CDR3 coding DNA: TGTGCCAGCAGTTACACCTGGGGCGGAAAGTTTTCACCCCTCCACTTT.

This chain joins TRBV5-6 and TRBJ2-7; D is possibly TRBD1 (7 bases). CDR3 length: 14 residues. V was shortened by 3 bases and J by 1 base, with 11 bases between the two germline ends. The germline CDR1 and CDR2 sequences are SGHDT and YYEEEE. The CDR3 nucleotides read TGTGCCAGCAGCTGGCAGGGGGGATCCTACGAGCAGTACTTC. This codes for CASSWQGGSYEQYF.

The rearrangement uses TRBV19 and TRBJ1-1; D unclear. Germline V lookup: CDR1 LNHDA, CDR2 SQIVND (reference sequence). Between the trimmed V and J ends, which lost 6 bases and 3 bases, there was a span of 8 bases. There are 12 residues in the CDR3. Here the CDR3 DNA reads TGTGCCAGTAGAGACTATTACACTGAAGCTTTCTTT. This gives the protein CASRDYYTEAFF.

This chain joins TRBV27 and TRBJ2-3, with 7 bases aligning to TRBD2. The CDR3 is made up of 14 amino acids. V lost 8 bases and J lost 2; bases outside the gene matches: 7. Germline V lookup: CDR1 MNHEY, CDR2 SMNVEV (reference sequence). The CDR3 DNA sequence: TGTGCCAGCCGCCGGGAGGCCTACACAGATACGCAGTATTTT. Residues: CASRREAYTDTQYF.

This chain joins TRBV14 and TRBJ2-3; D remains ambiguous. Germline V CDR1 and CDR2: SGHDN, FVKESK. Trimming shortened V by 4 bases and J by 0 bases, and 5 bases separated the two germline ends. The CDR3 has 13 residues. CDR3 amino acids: CASSPFSTDTQYF. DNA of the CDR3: TGTGCCAGCAGCCCCTTTAGCACAGATACGCAGTATTTT.

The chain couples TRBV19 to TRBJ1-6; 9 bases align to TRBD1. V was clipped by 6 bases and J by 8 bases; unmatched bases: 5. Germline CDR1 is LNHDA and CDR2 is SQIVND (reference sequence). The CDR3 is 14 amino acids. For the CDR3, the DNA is TGTGCCAGTAGCCGGGACAGGGTGGATTCACCCCTCCACTTT. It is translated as CASSRDRVDSPLHF.